The sequence of this T cell receptor beta chain was determined in a study of graft-versus-host responses after intestinal transplantation (dated by TCRdb to the early 2020s). General notes on the study: Recipients received multivisceral, liver-intestinal, or isolated intestinal transplants. Every recipient was given anti-thymocyte globulin induction, followed by about three years of maintenance tacrolimus and steroids. After intestinal transplantation, graft-versus-host and host-versus-graft alloreactive T cell clones in the graft, circulation and bone marrow were tracked using bulk TCR-beta CDR3 sequencing. To identify alloreactive clones, pre-transplant mixed lymphocyte reaction products were sequenced and compared with unstimulated pre-transplant donor and recipient T cells. The cohort enrolled 20 to 30 intestinal transplant recipients, one of whom was a retransplant, and a few patients without pretransplant specimens were excluded. A peak of at least 4% donor T cells among recipient peripheral blood mononuclear cells was the definition used for donor T cell macrochimerism. Rather than going through the commercial service, samples from a few later patients were sequenced in-house on an Illumina MiSeq and processed with MiXCR. Overall study results and their limits: GvH clones were detected in recipient bone marrow, and some appeared earlier in ileal mucosa or blood, consistent with an intestinal mucosal origin. Patients with donor T cell macrochimerism had high GvH to HvG T cell clonal ratios in their allografts. Early after transplant, peak levels of circulating GvH clones were associated with declines in HvG clones. The conclusions were limited by the relatively low number and heterogeneity of the intestinal transplant patients.

A note on this clone: Its specific antigen is unknown. Per-base qualities were not stored, and no clone one base away is much larger.

Explained via the paper, the time point label denotes: cells obtained before transplantation from donor or recipient. CD3+CD4+ and CD3+CD8+ populations were FACS-sorted from unstimulated pre-transplant donor and recipient cells taken from spleen or lymph nodes. Libraries were made using the immunoSEQ multiplex PCR assay. For most patients, genomic DNA was isolated using the Qiagen DNeasy Blood and Tissue Kit and was shipped frozen to Adaptive Biotechnologies for TCR sequencing. For most patients, high-throughput TCR-beta CDR3 sequencing of genomic DNA was performed by Adaptive Biotechnologies. As for the authors' bioinformatics: Adaptive's ImmunoSEQ software was the source of the TCR sequencing data for about 20 patients, while a few other patients were processed with MiXCR and VDJtools. To correct CD4 versus CD8 sorting errors, sequences present in both subsets at a frequency ratio below 5:1 were removed. Because the origin of CDR3 nucleotide sequences shared between donor and recipient could not be assigned, those sequences were removed. To be classed as alloreactive, a clone needed at least 2-fold expansion over unstimulated cells and a minimum CFSE-low frequency of 0.002% (template counts) or 0.001% (read counts). A clone was considered mappable if detected in the sequenced pre-transplant spleen, lymph node, or MLR CFSE-low populations of the donor or recipient. The cumulative frequency of alloreactive clones was calculated as a percentage of all sequences, weighted by copy number. This is the immuneACCESS table as TCRdb keeps it, with only in-frame sequences that have V and J called. A part of the clones is gone; compared with another copy, unresolved V genes explain less than half, and the rest is unexplained. V, J and clone size are taken as reported in that table, and D and trimming were inferred from the DNA itself. Counted in this sample were approximately 75,000 clones; roughly 94% of them appeared once. In total, the top ten clones hold around 0.5% of the sample.

Counted from cysteine to phenylalanine, this CDR3 has 19 amino acids. Only the CDR3 portion is preserved as DNA: 57 bases, with reading frame beginning at the first base. For CDR1 and CDR2, the germline V gene lists MGHRA and YSYEKL. V drops 3 bases and J drops 0 bases, leaving 21 bases in between. The chain is encoded by TRBV4-1 joined to TRBJ1-5, with the identity of the D gene unclear. The source is a human donor who received an intestinal transplant. The sequencing here drew on unstimulated CD8+ T cells sorted from spleen or lymph node cells, taken before intestinal transplant. The CDR3 sequence is CASSQFHIGYLYSNQPQHF. The DNA reads as follows: TGCGCCAGCAGCCAGTTCCACATAGGGTACCTCTATAGCAATCAGCCCCAGCATTTT.